The 26 T cell receptor beta chains reported below all come from one sample, sequenced in a study of blood T cells in healthy people across ages. It was with a sample-barcoded 5' primer and a J-beta primer mix that a second PCR of roughly 7 to 12 cycles was run. TCRdb reprocessed the 5' RACE reads via MiXCR and lists one record per CDR3 protein. The sample contains about 1,500,000 distinct CDR3 sequences, around two fifths of which appear only once. The sequencing sample was made of blood. These receptors came from a woman aged 18-30 years in good health.

The chain carries TRBV14 and TRBJ2-3; a weak D match, TRBD2 (5 bases). This CDR3 is 18 amino acids long. CDR1 is SGHDN and CDR2 is FVKESK in the germline V gene. Trimming stripped 1 base from V and 1 base from J, with 18 bases between. CDR3 in DNA: TGTGCCAGCAGCCAAGTAAATCTAGGGAGCATTCGCACAGATACGCAGTATTTT. Protein product: CASSQVNLGSIRTDTQYF. Drawing the rest from reference TRBV14 and TRBJ2-3, the complete variable domain is EAGVTQFPSHSVIEKGQTVTLRCDPISGHDNLYWYRRVMGKEIKFLLHFVKESKQDESGMPNNRFLAERTGGTYSTLKVQPAELEDSGVYFCASSQVNLGSIRTDTQYFGPGTRLTVL.

The chain carries TRBV24-1 and TRBJ2-5; 10 nucleotides agree with TRBD2. This CDR3 is built from 13 residues. Germline loops: CDR1 KGHDR, CDR2 SFDVKD. With V trimmed by 10 bases and J by 3 bases, 4 bases remained unmatched. The CDR3 DNA sequence: TGTGCCACTAGCGGGGGGATGAAAGAGACCCAGTACTTC. It is translated as CATSGGMKETQYF.

This chain connects TRBV7-6 to TRBJ1-1; D possibly corresponds to TRBD1 (5 bases). V gave up 5 bases and J gave up 1 base, with 14 bases separating them. This CDR3 has 15 residues. The germline V gene encodes CDR1 SGHVS and CDR2 FNYEAQ. The CDR3 here is CASSPIGAGNTEAFF. The CDR3 region has the DNA TGTGCCAGCAGCCCGATCGGGGCCGGGAACACTGAAGCTTTCTTT.

This clonotype showed up many times. The V and J genes are TRBV7-9 and TRBJ2-3; 9 positions match TRBD1. The germline gives CDR1 SEHNR, CDR2 FQNEAQ (reference sequence). The V and J ends lost 4 bases and 0 bases, in that order; junction bases with no gene match: 5. CDR3 length: 16 amino acids. The CDR3 spells CASSSRTGASTDTQYF. For the CDR3, the DNA is TGTGCCAGCAGCTCCCGGACAGGGGCTAGCACAGATACGCAGTATTTT.

J is TRBJ2-1 and V is TRBV27; no clear D gene. CDR3 size: 14 residues. V dropped 6 bases and J dropped 0 bases, with 9 bases sitting between them. Germline V gives CDR1 MNHEY, CDR2 SMNVEV (reference sequence). The CDR3 DNA follows: TGTGCCAGCAGCGAAAAGAGCTCCTACAATGAGCAGTTCTTC. Its protein product is CASSEKSSYNEQFF.

This clonotype was counted between two and nine times. The chain couples TRBV20-1 to TRBJ2-7; 9 positions agree with TRBD2. The CDR3 has 14 residues. The V segment lost 5 bases and the J segment 2 bases; nucleotides outside the gene matches: 7. Germline V gene data show CDR1 as DFQATT and CDR2 as SNEGSKA (reference sequence). The CDR3 is CSAPTSGLAYEQYF. CDR3 nucleotides: TGCAGTGCTCCCACTAGCGGGTTGGCCTACGAGCAGTACTTC.

The rearrangement joins TRBV6-1 to TRBJ2-4, with TRBD1 matching 7 bases. Germline values: CDR1 MNHNS, CDR2 SASEGT. V lost 3 bases to trimming and J lost 0 bases; unmatched junction nucleotides: 8. The CDR3 totals 17 residues. CDR3 sequence: CASSERDRSLAKNIQYF. Written as DNA, the CDR3 is TGTGCCAGCAGTGAGAGGGACAGATCCTTAGCCAAAAACATTCAGTACTTC.

V gene TRBV20-1 combines with J gene TRBJ2-7, with 11 bases lining up with TRBD1. The ends lost 0 bases at V and 4 bases at J; junction bases unmatched: 5. Germline V CDR1 and CDR2: DFQATT, SNEGSKA (reference sequence). The CDR3 has 15 amino acids. The CDR3 DNA sequence: TGCAGTGCTAGAGATTTCGGGACAGGGGGGTACGAGCAGTACTTC. It encodes CSARDFGTGGYEQYF.

The chain links TRBV2 to TRBJ2-1; TRBD2 is a possible D gene (5 bases). This CDR3 region has 16 residues. Trimming took 4 bases from V and 0 from J, leaving 13 bases between them. Germline values: CDR1 SNHLY, CDR2 FYNNEI. CDR3 DNA: TGTGCCAGCAGTGGCTCAGCGGTTCGCTCCTACAATGAGCAGTTCTTC. It yields the protein CASSGSAVRSYNEQFF.

The chain recombines TRBV7-9 with TRBJ2-5, with 10 bases lining up with TRBD2. Germline V lookup: CDR1 SEHNR, CDR2 FQNEAQ (reference sequence). The CDR3 length is 19 residues. V was clipped by 3 bases and J by 2 bases; unmatched bases: 15. The CDR3 sequence is CASSFSLRLAGVQQETQYF. CDR3 bases: TGTGCCAGCAGCTTTTCCCTGCGTCTAGCGGGAGTTCAGCAAGAGACCCAGTACTTC.

This clonotype was seen more than once but under ten times. V is TRBV20-1 and J is TRBJ2-7; 8 positions agree with TRBD2. This CDR3 has 17 residues. J gave up 1 base and V 2 bases, and 13 bases lay outside the gene matches. The germline CDR1 and CDR2 sequences are DFQATT and SNEGSKA (reference sequence). CDR3 nucleotides: TGCAGTGCTAGACCCACTAGATGGAGCGGGGGTTCCTACGAGCAGTACTTC. Residues: CSARPTRWSGGSYEQYF.

The table lists this clonotype with a few counts. CDR3 residues: CASSSPRLAERNEQYF. In DNA form, the CDR3 reads TGTGCCAGCAGCTCGCCCCGACTAGCGGAGAGAAATGAGCAGTACTTC. The genes are TRBV7-2 and TRBJ2-7, with 9 bases that match TRBD2. CDR3 size: 16 residues. The V gene end was trimmed by 4 bases and the J gene end by 7 bases; junction bases not matched to a gene: 14. Germline loops: CDR1 SGHTA, CDR2 FQGNSA.

A few counts support this clonotype. The rearrangement uses TRBV7-8 and TRBJ2-1; a possible D gene is TRBD2 (6 bases). This CDR3 contains 15 residues. In germline, CDR1 is SGHVS, CDR2 FQNEAQ. Deletions cut 4 bases from V and 8 bases from J, with 18 bases between. The CDR3 DNA reads TGTGCCAGCAGCTCGCGGGACTGGCTTGCTCATGAGCAGTTCTTC. Translation gives CASSSRDWLAHEQFF.

The rearrangement joins TRBV9 to TRBJ2-1; 8 bases align to TRBD2. The length of the CDR3 is 15 residues. Germline CDR1 is SGDLS and CDR2 is YYNGEE. Trimming removed 3 bases from V and 2 bases from J; junction bases left unmatched: 4. The CDR3 loop is CASSDSGSAYNEQFF. For the CDR3, the DNA is TGTGCCAGCAGCGACAGCGGGAGTGCCTACAATGAGCAGTTCTTC.

The V call is TRBV5-6, the J call TRBJ2-1; weak D call: TRBD2 (5 bases). The germline V and J ends were trimmed by 1 base and 3 bases, with 17 bases remaining between them. CDR1 is SGHDT and CDR2 is YYEEEE in the germline V gene. The CDR3 has 17 amino acids. The CDR3 loop reads CASSLLPSGKGYNEQFF. The CDR3 coding sequence is TGTGCCAGCAGCTTGCTACCGTCGGGAAAAGGCTACAATGAGCAGTTCTTC.

This chain uses TRBV10-1 with TRBJ2-3; D perhaps matches TRBD1 (5 bases). V lost 4 bases to trimming and J lost 2 bases, with 10 bases between them. Germline CDR1 is WNHNN and CDR2 is SYGVQD (reference sequence). CDR3 length: 14 residues. CDR3 nucleotides: TGCGCCAGCAGTGGGGGCACCAACACAGATACGCAGTATTTT. Protein sequence: CASSGGTNTDTQYF.

On this clonotype: At one boundary the junction diverges from the germline segment, which might be a read error. This chain joins TRBV7-9 and TRBJ2-7; TRBD2 matches 9 bases. The CDR3 has 15 residues. Germline V gives CDR1 SEHNR, CDR2 FQNEAQ (reference sequence). CDR3 protein: CAGSLTTSGFYEQYF. Here the CDR3 DNA reads TGTGCCGGCAGCTTAACGACTAGCGGCTTCTACGAGCAGTACTTC.

Here the CDR3 DNA reads TGTGCCAGCAGTTTAGAGATTCAGGGGGCAGATACGCAGTATTTT. It yields the protein CASSLEIQGADTQYF. The rearrangement joins TRBV28 to TRBJ2-3, with 7 bases that match TRBD1. After removal of 2 bases from V and 4 bases from J, the junction contained 6 bases not matched to a gene. From germline, CDR1 is MDHEN and CDR2 SYDVKM. The CDR3 contains 15 residues.

Notes on this clonotype: One junction end does not reproduce the germline sequence, and a read error may be involved. V gene TRBV2 combines with J gene TRBJ2-1; a possible D gene is TRBD1 (5 bases). This CDR3 spans 14 amino acids. The germline CDR1 and CDR2 sequences are SNHLY and FYNNEI. This CDR3 is CASSPRAGYDERFF. The DNA for the CDR3 is TGTGCCAGCAGCCCCAGGGCAGGGTACGATGAGCGGTTCTTC.

This sequence joins TRBV10-3 and TRBJ1-6, with D unclear. Germline CDR1 is ENHRY and CDR2 is SYGVKD. V was clipped by 4 bases and J by 19 bases, with 29 bases between them. The CDR3 contains 16 residues. The CDR3, as DNA: TGTGCCATCAGTGCCCCCAGACCCTCCTATAATTCACCCCCTCACTTT. It yields the protein CAISAPRPSYNSPPHF.

This chain links TRBV13 with TRBJ2-7; possibly TRBD2 for D (6 bases). The germline gives CDR1 PRHDT, CDR2 FYEKMQ (reference sequence). The CDR3 spans 13 residues. The V end lost 5 bases, the J end lost 7 bases, and 15 bases lay between the germline ends. For the CDR3, the DNA is TGTGCCAGCAGCCCCCGACTAGAAGGGGAGCAGTACTTC. Amino acid sequence: CASSPRLEGEQYF.

The chain recombines TRBV29-1 with TRBJ1-1, with D tentatively TRBD1 (6 bases). Trimming removed 3 bases from V and 8 bases from J, with 22 bases in between. In germline, CDR1 is SQVTM, CDR2 ANQGSEA. The CDR3 has 15 residues. The CDR3, as DNA: TGCAGCGTTGACCCCGGGGGGCAAGCAAATGTCGAAGCTTTCTTT. Its protein is CSVDPGGQANVEAFF. Using reference TRBV29-1 and TRBJ1-1 for the parts outside the CDR3, the full variable domain is SAVISQKPSRDICQRGTSLTIQCQVDSQVTMMFWYRQQPGQSLTLIATANQGSEATYESGFVIDKFPISRPNLTFSTLTVSNMSPEDSSIYLCSVDPGGQANVEAFFGQGTRLTVV.

This rearrangement joins TRBV12-3 or TRBV12-4 to TRBJ1-1, with 10 positions matching TRBD1. Germline trimming cut 5 bases from V and 1 base from J; bases unmatched to any gene: 4. This CDR3 has 15 residues. DNA of the CDR3: TGTGCCAGCAGTGGAAGACAGGGGGCGAACACTGAAGCTTTCTTT. It codes for CASSGRQGANTEAFF.

CDR3 residues: CASSEGLAANEQFF. For the CDR3, the DNA is TGTGCCAGCAGTGAGGGACTAGCGGCTAATGAGCAGTTCTTC. The chain uses TRBV6-4 and TRBJ2-1; 11 bases align to TRBD2. This CDR3 spans 14 amino acids. Germline trimming cut 3 bases from V and 7 bases from J; bases unmatched to any gene: 2. Per the germline V gene, CDR1 is MRHNA and CDR2 is SNTAGT.

The genes are TRBV12-3 or TRBV12-4 and TRBJ1-6, with D unclear. This CDR3 comprises 13 residues. Between the trimmed V and J ends, which lost 7 bases and 8 bases, there was a span of 12 bases. The CDR3 loop reads CASTTGTYSPLHF. As DNA, the CDR3 is TGTGCCAGCACCACGGGTACATATTCACCCCTCCACTTT.

The table lists this clonotype with a few counts. The chain has TRBV29-1 and TRBJ1-2; D not certain. Germline CDR1 is SQVTM and CDR2 is ANQGSEA. The CDR3 covers 14 residues. V was cut by 3 bases and J by 4 bases, with 15 bases left in between. CDR3 amino acids: CSVDGLWASYGYTF. The CDR3 DNA follows: TGCAGCGTTGACGGGTTATGGGCTTCCTATGGCTACACCTTC.